Listed below are T cell receptor beta chains from one sample, sequenced in a study of T cell repertoires in cytomegalovirus infection. One entry per CDR3 protein, called by TCRdb with MiXCR from the reads. The sample yields some 920,000 distinct CDR3 sequences, less than 40% seen once. No antigen has been identified for these receptors. The sample here was cultured CD8+ T cells from PBMCs, taken from culture after CMV antigen stimulation. The source of these receptors is a human donor in good health (CMV status not recorded). Some clones in this sample may be carry-over from other donors' samples. Each CDR3 is given with its conserved first and last residue. The D gene is left open where the match is weak. Rows may omit the clone size; those that give it use once, few, many or a size class.

clone size	V gene	D gene	CDR3 length	J gene	CDR3 protein	CDR3 DNA
few	TRBV19	NA	13	TRBJ1-2	CASKNRDRPGYTF	TGTGCCAGTAAGAACCGGGACCGACCTGGCTACACCTTC
few	TRBV6-2/TRBV6-3	NA	15	TRBJ2-3	CASSYRGESTDTQYF	TGTGCCAGCAGTTACAGAGGGGAATCCACAGATACGCAGTATTTT
NA	TRBV7-9	NA	17	TRBJ2-3	CASSLDGTGRGTDTQYF	TGTGCCAGCAGCTTAGATGGCACAGGGAGGGGCACAGATACGCAGTATTTT
few	TRBV6-6	NA	17	TRBJ1-2	CASSNPPTGIRDSGYTF	TGTGCCAGCAGTAATCCTCCAACCGGTATCCGGGACTCTGGCTACACCTTC
few	TRBV18	NA	14	TRBJ2-2	CASSYTGNGGELFF	TGTGCCAGCTCATACACGGGGAACGGCGGGGAGCTGTTTTTT
few	TRBV27	NA	15	TRBJ1-1	CASSPTLTGNTEAFF	TGTGCCAGCAGTCCGACCCTGACAGGGAACACTGAAGCTTTCTTT
NA	TRBV28	NA	14	TRBJ1-6	CASSFYGSFSPLHF	TGTGCCAGCAGTTTTTACGGATCCTTTTCACCCCTCCACTTT
NA	TRBV6-2/TRBV6-3	NA	16	TRBJ2-7	CASSYPWHHYTYEQYF	TGTGCCAGCAGTTACCCCTGGCACCATTACACCTACGAGCAGTACTTC
few	TRBV9	TRBD2	16	TRBJ2-1	CASSGLAGGPHNEQFF	TGTGCCAGCAGCGGACTAGCGGGGGGGCCACACAATGAGCAGTTCTTC
NA	TRBV27	NA	14	TRBJ2-7	CASSFIGAPYEQYF	TGTGCCAGCAGTTTTATCGGGGCACCCTACGAGCAGTACTTC
NA	TRBV7-9	NA	16	TRBJ1-3	CASSLRLLSSGNTIYF	TGTGCCAGCAGCTTAAGACTCTTGAGCTCTGGAAACACCATATATTTT
NA	TRBV15	NA	17	TRBJ1-3	CATSRDWVPGPGNTIYF	TGTGCCACCAGCAGAGATTGGGTCCCGGGCCCTGGAAACACCATATATTTT
NA	TRBV27	NA	14	TRBJ2-7	CASSLGGQRSEQYF	TGTGCCAGCAGTTTGGGGGGACAGCGGTCCGAGCAGTACTTC
NA	TRBV2	NA	18	TRBJ1-1	CASSDSDTGPRRNTEAFF	TGTGCCAGCAGTGACAGTGACACGGGTCCCAGGAGGAACACTGAAGCTTTCTTT
NA	TRBV10-3	TRBD1	14	TRBJ2-5	CAISVTGGQETQYF	TGTGCCATCAGCGTTACAGGGGGTCAAGAGACCCAGTACTTC
NA	TRBV10-3	NA	13	TRBJ1-3	CAGKGGTGNTIYF	TGTGCCGGCAAGGGGGGAACTGGAAACACCATATATTTT
few	TRBV29-1	NA	13	TRBJ2-1	CSVCLGIGDEQFF	TGCAGCGTTTGCCTGGGCATCGGTGATGAGCAGTTCTTC
few	TRBV7-8	NA	13	TRBJ2-1	CASSSPWVGEQFF	TGTGCCAGCAGCTCCCCCTGGGTGGGTGAGCAGTTCTTC
NA	TRBV12-3/TRBV12-4	TRBD1	17	TRBJ2-2	CASIPGQLFANTGELFF	TGTGCCAGCATCCCGGGACAGCTATTCGCGAACACCGGGGAGCTGTTTTTT
few	TRBV20-1	NA	16	TRBJ2-4	CSARSKKHLAKNIQYF	TGCAGTGCAAGGAGTAAGAAGCATCTCGCCAAAAACATTCAGTACTTC
once	TRBV4-2	TRBD2	16	TRBJ2-1	CASSQETSAGTNEQFF	TGTGCCAGCAGCCAAGAAACTAGCGCTGGGACTAATGAGCAGTTCTTC
few	TRBV19	NA	13	TRBJ2-7	CASSARGSYEQYF	TGTGCCAGTAGTGCCAGGGGTTCCTACGAGCAGTACTTC
few	TRBV7-6	NA	15	TRBJ2-1	CASSPTAGMGNEQFF	TGTGCCAGCAGCCCGACGGCAGGTATGGGCAATGAGCAGTTCTTC